In its sample, the clone carrying this T cell receptor (beta chain) was seen a few times. Antigen unknown. The data were obtained in a study of response to subunit inactivated influenza vaccine. TCRdb processed the RT-PCR reads anew with MiXCR; each CDR3 protein has one entry. The data hold more than 450,000 distinct CDR3 sequences, with roughly 12% observed a single time. The CDR3 runs 16 residues. V trimming: 0 bases; J trimming: 5 bases; junction bases outside the gene matches: 10. Germline loops: CDR1 SEHNR, CDR2 FQNEAQ (reference sequence). Whole-study results and caveats: T cells newly recruited by each seasonal influenza vaccination are few, the authors suggested.

The chain employs TRBV7-9 and TRBJ2-7, with TRBD1 matching 7 bases. The sample consisted of PBMCs from blood, taken on the day of vaccination. The origin of this receptor is a man aged 50 or older who received an inactivated influenza vaccine. CDR3 sequence: CASSLAKFQGDDEQYF. DNA for the CDR3: TGTGCCAGCAGCTTAGCAAAGTTTCAGGGGGATGACGAGCAGTACTTC.